Listed here is a single T cell receptor beta chain. What antigen it recognizes has not been identified. Base qualities are missing; no much larger clone stands one base away. Library creation used the immunoSEQ multiplex PCR assay. To provide template for TCR sequencing, every sample had RNA extracted and reverse transcribed into cDNA. First-strand cDNA was synthesized with SuperScript III using a 2:1 mix of oligo-dT and random hexamers. A synthetic immune receptor repertoire was used to gauge amplification bias, and whatever bias remained was removed computationally. The authors processed their data as follows. After raw reads were preprocessed to remove errors, the CDR3 was defined following IMGT conventions as running from the conserved cysteine to phenylalanine. To get clonality, Shannon entropy was normalized by log2 of the number of productive unique TCRs and the result was subtracted from 1. Whether each scalp clone was CD4 or CD8 was inferred by checking scalp TCRbeta sequences against the CD4 and CD8 repertoires from sorted blood. TCRdb limited this immuneACCESS table to in-frame rearrangements with V and J called. A share of clones is missing; checked studies link under half to unresolved V genes, and the rest is unexplained. V and J calls and clone size come straight from that table; D and trimming were deduced from the DNA. The sample yields fewer than 150,000 clones; roughly 60% were counted once. Roughly 30% of the sample is held by the ten biggest clonotypes.

According to the study, the label for this sample's time point signals: roughly 27 days on oral tofacitinib. The treatment or condition label of this sample denotes: oral pan-JAK inhibitor, 5-10 mg twice daily. Lesional scalp punch biopsies and peripheral blood were collected from alopecia areata patients. PBMCs were isolated by density centrifugation and stained for CD3, CD4 and CD8, after which CD4+ and CD8+ T cells were sorted on a FACSAria. This specimen belongs to a study of CD8+ T cells in alopecia areata listed by TCRdb under 2018. A note on the overall study: The treated patients, all with moderate-to-severe alopecia areata, were enrolled in an open-label pilot trial of oral tofacitinib given at 5 to 10 mg twice daily. Tofacitinib was given for 6 to 18 months, followed by 6 months of follow-up off drug to assess delayed response and recurrence. The SALT score, which quantifies the percentage of affected scalp surface area, was used to measure disease severity in treated patients. The RNA source kit depended on sample type: the PAXgene miRNA kit for fixed scalp, the miRNeasy kit for PBMCs, and the RNeasy kit for mouse skin. On the human side, TCRbeta sequencing was run on scalp tissue and on sorted CD4+ and CD8+ peripheral blood T cells from healthy controls and from alopecia areata patients with either patchy or totalis/universalis disease. Patients on tofacitinib were biopsied at baseline and after 4 and 24 weeks of treatment, and several of the patients also had a later scalp biopsy. Amplification of TCRbeta CDR3 regions was done by immunoSEQ multiplex PCR using 35 Vbeta forward primers and 13 Jbeta reverse primers. Scalp clonality was compared across normal scalp (n=4), patchy alopecia areata scalp (n=8), and alopecia totalis/universalis scalp (n=8). In both human patients and the C3H/HeJ mouse model, the study applied high-throughput TCRbeta sequencing to look at T cell clonal expansion in alopecia areata. The paper's findings and limits, for the study overall: Unlike mouse skin, where gammadelta T cells dominate, normal human skin contains resident alphabeta T cells that get sequenced too, which complicates analysis of the scalp TCR repertoire. During tofacitinib treatment, many expanded lesional clones remained in scalp and blood, and this persistence may partly explain relapse after treatment is stopped. Higher clonality and more expanded CD8+ clones were observed in lesional scalp than in normal scalp, particularly in alopecia totalis/universalis, a finding suggestive of antigenic drive. TCR sequences shared between patients were less clear than in mice, possibly partly because of HLA diversity in the patient population. Tofacitinib significantly lowered scalp clonality and the number of expanded CD8+ clones among the top 100 scalp clones. The treated cohort was small, with a single nonresponder, so links between baseline CD8+ expansion and response need larger studies.

The CDR3 contains 16 residues, cysteine and phenylalanine counted. The DNA shown is the 48-base CDR3, in frame from base 1. The clonotype comes from a human donor with alopecia areata. The sample was CD8+ T cells sorted from blood, taken at week 4, from a patient treated with tofacitinib. The sequence is built from TRBV21-1 and TRBJ2-1; TRBD1, as called in the table, went unchecked against the DNA. TRBV21-1 is annotated as a pseudogene. This receptor carries the CDR3 CASSKDRGKTVIEQFF. The DNA sequence is as follows: TGTGCCAGCAGCAAGGACAGGGGGAAGACGGTTATCGAGCAGTTCTTC.